This T cell receptor (beta chain) was identified in a study of molecular identifiers for immune sequencing clone quantification. Findings and caveats of the study: Identical TCR molecules can share a barcode, and this sharing could underestimate highly expanded clone sizes. Clones carrying above 20 RNA copies accounted for over 99% of effector molecules, under 1% in naive cells.

Bulk TCR libraries were made with methods that had been previously described and with listed TCR primers. A single record per CDR3 protein comes from TCRdb applying MiXCR to the PCR reads. This repertoire shows 490,000 or so distinct CDR3 sequences, less than 30% found once; its top ten account for around 0.79%. Libraries for naive CD8 T cells, which were made from approximately 20,000 to 980,000 sorted cells, drew on 10%, 30% or 50% of the RNA. With respect to this clonotype: No antigen is known for it.

The germline CDR1 and CDR2 sequences are SGHVS and FNYEAQ. The CDR3 is made up of 15 amino acids. V shed 2 bases, J shed 8 bases, and the junction held 6 bases outside the gene matches. The chain has TRBV7-6 and TRBJ2-1; 10 nucleotides align to TRBD2. Input material: naive CD8+ T cells from blood, with Jurkat cell RNA spiked in. Subset meaning: FACS-sorted CD8+CD4-CCR7+CD45RA+ naive T cells. This TCR was sampled from a human donor in good health. Some libraries in this study had Jurkat cell RNA spiked in. In nucleotides, the CDR3 is TGTGCCAGCAGCTTAAGCGGGGGGGCCTTCGATGAGCAGTTCTTC. Its protein product is CASSLSGGAFDEQFF.